This TCR beta chain came from a study of T cells in Graves' hyperthyroidism and ophthalmopathy. Amplified TCR beta CDR3 regions came from RNA transcripts. An initial round of RT-PCR targeting the TCR CDR3 relied on the HTBI primer set. One entry per CDR3 protein, called by TCRdb with MiXCR from the multiplex PCR reads. The sample includes under 250,000 distinct CDR3 sequences, approximately 23% of them seen just once. With 5 bases clipped from V and 5 bases from J, the junction kept 5 bases outside the gene matches. Germline V CDR1 and CDR2: MNHEY, SVGEGT. This CDR3 is built from 15 residues. Ophthalmopathy patients had moderate-to-severe active disease, CAS ≥3, NOSPECS ≥4, and disease duration under 3 months.

Material for sequencing was blood. The receptor comes from a woman in her thirties or forties with Graves' ophthalmopathy. The V call is TRBV6-2 or TRBV6-3, the J call TRBJ2-5, with 13 bases matching TRBD2. The CDR3 is CASSKTSGRSETQYF. CDR3 nucleotide sequence: TGTGCCAGCAGTAAGACTAGCGGGAGGTCGGAGACCCAGTACTTC.